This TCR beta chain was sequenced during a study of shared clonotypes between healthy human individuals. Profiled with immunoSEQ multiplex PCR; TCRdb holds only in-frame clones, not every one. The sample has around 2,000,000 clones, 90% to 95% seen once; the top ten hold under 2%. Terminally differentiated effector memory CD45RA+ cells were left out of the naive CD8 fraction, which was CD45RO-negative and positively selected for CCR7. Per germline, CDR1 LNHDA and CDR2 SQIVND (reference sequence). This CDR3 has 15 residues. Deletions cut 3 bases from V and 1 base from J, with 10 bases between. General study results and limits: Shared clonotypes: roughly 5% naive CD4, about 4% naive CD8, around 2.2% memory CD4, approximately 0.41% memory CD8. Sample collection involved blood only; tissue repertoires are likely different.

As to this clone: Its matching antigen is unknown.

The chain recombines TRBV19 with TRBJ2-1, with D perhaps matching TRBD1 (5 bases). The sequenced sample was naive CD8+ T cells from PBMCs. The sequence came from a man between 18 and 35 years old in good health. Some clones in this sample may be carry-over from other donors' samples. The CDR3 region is CASSIVRVSYNEQFF. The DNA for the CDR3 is TGTGCCAGTAGTATCGTCAGGGTTTCCTACAATGAGCAGTTCTTC.